The present T cell receptor beta chain was sequenced within a study of Graves' ophthalmopathy and Graves' hyperthyroidism. As the template, RNA transcripts were used to amplify TCR beta CDR3 regions. The first round was an RT-PCR with HTBI primers, and the second round was a multiplex PCR. TCRdb used MiXCR to reprocess the multiplex PCR reads, holding one entry per CDR3 protein. The data show 660,000 or so distinct CDR3 sequences, about two fifths seen once. Overall study results and limits: Clonotypes were expanded in thyroid at above 0.001 frequency, and most also appeared in blood. Classification of ophthalmopathy versus stable hyperthyroidism by a 13-signature model yielded about 88% sensitivity and roughly 81% specificity.

The germline gives CDR1 DFQATT, CDR2 SNEGSKA (reference sequence). With 3 bases removed from V and 3 bases from J, the gap between germline ends came to 14 bases. The CDR3 is 14 amino acids. Of note for this clonotype: Its matching antigen is unknown.

V usage is TRBV20-1 and J usage is TRBJ1-2, with a tentative D call TRBD1 (5 bases). The sample comprised peripheral blood. The source of this sequence is an adult man with Graves' ophthalmopathy. The CDR3 DNA sequence: TGCAGTGCTAGGACAGTACCTTTACACTATGGCTACACCTTC. It translates to CSARTVPLHYGYTF.